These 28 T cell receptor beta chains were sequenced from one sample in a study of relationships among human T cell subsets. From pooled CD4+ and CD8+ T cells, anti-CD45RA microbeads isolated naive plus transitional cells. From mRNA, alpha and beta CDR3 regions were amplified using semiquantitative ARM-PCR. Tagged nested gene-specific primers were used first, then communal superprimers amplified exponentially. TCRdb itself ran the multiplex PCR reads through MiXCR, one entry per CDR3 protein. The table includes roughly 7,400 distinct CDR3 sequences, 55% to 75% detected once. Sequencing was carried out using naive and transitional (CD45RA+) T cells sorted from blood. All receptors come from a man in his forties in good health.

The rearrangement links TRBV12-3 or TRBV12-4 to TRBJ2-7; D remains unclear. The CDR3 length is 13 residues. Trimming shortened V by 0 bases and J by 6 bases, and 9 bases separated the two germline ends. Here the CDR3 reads CASSLALLFEQYF. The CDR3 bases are TGTGCCAGCAGTTTAGCGCTCCTGTTCGAGCAGTACTTC.

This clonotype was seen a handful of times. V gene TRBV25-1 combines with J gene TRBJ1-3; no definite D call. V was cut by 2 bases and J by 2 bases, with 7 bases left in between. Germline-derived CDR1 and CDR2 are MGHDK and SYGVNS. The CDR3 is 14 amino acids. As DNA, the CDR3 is TGTGCCAGCAGTGAACCAGTCCCTGGAAACACCATATATTTT. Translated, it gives CASSEPVPGNTIYF.

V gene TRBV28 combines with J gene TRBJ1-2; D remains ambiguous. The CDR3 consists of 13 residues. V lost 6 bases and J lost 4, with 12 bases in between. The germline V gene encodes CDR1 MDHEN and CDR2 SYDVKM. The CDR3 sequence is CASSSPVSYGYTF. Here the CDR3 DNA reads TGTGCCAGCAGCTCCCCAGTCTCCTATGGCTACACCTTC.

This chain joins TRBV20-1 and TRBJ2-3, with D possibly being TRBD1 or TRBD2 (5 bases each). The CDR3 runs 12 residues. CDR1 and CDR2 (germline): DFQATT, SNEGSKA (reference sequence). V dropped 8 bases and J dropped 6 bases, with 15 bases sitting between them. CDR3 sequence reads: CSSWDLGDTQYF. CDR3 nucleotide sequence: TGCAGTTCCTGGGACCTCGGGGATACGCAGTATTTT.

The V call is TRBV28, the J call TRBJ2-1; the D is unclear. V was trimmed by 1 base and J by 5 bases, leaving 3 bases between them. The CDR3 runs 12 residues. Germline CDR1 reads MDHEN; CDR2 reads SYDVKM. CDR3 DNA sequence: TGTGCCAGCAGTTTATATAACAATGAGCAGTTCTTC. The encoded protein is CASSLYNNEQFF.

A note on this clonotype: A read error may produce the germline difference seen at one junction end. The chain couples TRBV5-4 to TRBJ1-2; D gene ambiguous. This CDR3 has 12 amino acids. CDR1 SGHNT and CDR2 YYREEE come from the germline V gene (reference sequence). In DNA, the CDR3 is TGCGCCAGCAGCTTGGGAGACCCGCGCTACACCTTC. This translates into CASSLGDPRYTF.

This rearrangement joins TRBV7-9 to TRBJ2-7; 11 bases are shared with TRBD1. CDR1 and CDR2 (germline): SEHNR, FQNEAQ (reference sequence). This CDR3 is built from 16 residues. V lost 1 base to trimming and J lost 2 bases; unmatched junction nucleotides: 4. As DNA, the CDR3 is TGTGCCAGCAGCTTAGGTCTGGGACAGGGGGCCTACGAGCAGTACTTC. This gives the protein CASSLGLGQGAYEQYF.

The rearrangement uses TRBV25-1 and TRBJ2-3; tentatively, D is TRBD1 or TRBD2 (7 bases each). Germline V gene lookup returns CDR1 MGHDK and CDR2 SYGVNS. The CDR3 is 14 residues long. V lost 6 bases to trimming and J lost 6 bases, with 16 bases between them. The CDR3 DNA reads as TGTGCCAGCAGCTCGACAGGGACTATCGATACGCAGTATTTT. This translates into CASSSTGTIDTQYF.

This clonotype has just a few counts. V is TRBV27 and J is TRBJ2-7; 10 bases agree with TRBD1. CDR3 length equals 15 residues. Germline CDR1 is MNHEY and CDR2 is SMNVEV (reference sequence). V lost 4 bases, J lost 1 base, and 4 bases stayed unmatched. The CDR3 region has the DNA TGTGCCAGCAGTTCGGGGGGACAGGGGTCCTACGAGCAGTACTTC. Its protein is CASSSGGQGSYEQYF.

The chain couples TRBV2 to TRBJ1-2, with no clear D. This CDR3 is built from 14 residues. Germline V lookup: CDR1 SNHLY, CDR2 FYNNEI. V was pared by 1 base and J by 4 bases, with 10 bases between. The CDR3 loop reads CASSEGQNPYGYTF. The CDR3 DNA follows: TGTGCCAGCAGTGAAGGGCAGAACCCCTATGGCTACACCTTC.

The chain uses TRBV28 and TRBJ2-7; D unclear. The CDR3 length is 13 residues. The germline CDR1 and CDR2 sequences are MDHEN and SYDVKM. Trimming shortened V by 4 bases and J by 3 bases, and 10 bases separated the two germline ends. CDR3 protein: CASSSPDSYEQYF. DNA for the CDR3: TGTGCCAGCAGTTCCCCCGATAGCTACGAGCAGTACTTC.

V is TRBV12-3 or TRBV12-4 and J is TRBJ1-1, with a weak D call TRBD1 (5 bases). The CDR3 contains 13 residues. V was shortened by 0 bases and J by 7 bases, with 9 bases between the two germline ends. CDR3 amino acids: CASSLAGAYEAFF. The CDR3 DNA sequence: TGTGCCAGCAGTTTAGCAGGGGCCTATGAAGCTTTCTTT.

CDR3 bases: TGTGCCAGCAGCCGGACAGCGTTCTCACCCCTCCACTTT. Its translation: CASSRTAFSPLHF. V usage is TRBV14 and J usage is TRBJ1-6; a weak D match, TRBD1 (6 bases). The CDR3 length is 13 residues. Germline V gene sequence: CDR1 SGHDN, CDR2 FVKESK. V lost 4 bases and J 10 bases, leaving 11 bases between the germline ends.

CDR3 coding DNA: TGCGCCAGCAGCCTCGGGACTAGTGAGGCAGATACGCAGTATTTT. It specifies CASSLGTSEADTQYF. The rearrangement links TRBV5-1 to TRBJ2-3; 8 bases agree with TRBD2. The CDR3 covers 15 residues. Looked up from germline, CDR1 is SGHRS and CDR2 is YFSETQ. V dropped 4 bases and J dropped 4; count of bases not matched to a gene: 8.

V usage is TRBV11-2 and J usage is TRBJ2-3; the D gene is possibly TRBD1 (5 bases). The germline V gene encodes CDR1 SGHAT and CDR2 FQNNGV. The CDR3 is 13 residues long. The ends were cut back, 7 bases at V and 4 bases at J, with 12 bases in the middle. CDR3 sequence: CASTLIQADTQYF. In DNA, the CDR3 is TGTGCCAGCACCCTTATACAGGCAGATACGCAGTATTTT.

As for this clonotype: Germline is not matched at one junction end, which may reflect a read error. CDR3 DNA: TGTGCCAGCATCGATACAGGGTCTGGGGTCAACGTCCTGACTTTC. It is translated as CASIDTGSGVNVLTF. V and J are TRBV12-3 or TRBV12-4 and TRBJ2-6; possibly TRBD1 for D (6 bases). The CDR3 extends over 15 amino acids.

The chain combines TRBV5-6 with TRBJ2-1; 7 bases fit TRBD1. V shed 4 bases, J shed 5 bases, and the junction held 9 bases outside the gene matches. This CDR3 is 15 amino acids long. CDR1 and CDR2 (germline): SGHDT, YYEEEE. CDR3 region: CASSLDGTANNEQFF. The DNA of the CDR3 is TGTGCCAGCAGCCTGGATGGGACAGCCAACAATGAGCAGTTCTTC.

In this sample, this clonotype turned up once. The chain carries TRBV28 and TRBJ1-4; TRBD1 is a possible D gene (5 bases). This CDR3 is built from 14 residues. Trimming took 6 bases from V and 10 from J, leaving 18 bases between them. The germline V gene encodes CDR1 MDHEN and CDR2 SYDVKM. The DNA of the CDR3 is TGTGCCAGCAGGAGGGACCCCATGTATGGAAAACTGTTTTTT. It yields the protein CASRRDPMYGKLFF.

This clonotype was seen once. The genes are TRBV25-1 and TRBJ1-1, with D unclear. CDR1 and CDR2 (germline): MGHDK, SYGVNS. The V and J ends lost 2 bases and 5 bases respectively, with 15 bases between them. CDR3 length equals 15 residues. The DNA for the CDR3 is TGTGCCAGCAGTGAAGGCTACAGTTCGGAAACTGAAGCTTTCTTT. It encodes CASSEGYSSETEAFF.

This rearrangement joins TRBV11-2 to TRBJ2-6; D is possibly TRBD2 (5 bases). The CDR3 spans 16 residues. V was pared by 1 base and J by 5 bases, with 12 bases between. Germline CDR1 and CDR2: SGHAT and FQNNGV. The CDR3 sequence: CASSLGAGVRANVLTF. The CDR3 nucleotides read TGTGCCAGCAGCTTAGGGGCCGGGGTCCGGGCCAACGTCCTGACTTTC.

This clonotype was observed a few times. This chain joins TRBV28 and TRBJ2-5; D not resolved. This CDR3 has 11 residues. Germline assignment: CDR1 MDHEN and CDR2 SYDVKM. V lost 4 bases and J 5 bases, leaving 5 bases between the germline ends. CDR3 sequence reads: CASSSPETQYF. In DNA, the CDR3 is TGTGCCAGCAGTTCTCCGGAGACCCAGTACTTC.

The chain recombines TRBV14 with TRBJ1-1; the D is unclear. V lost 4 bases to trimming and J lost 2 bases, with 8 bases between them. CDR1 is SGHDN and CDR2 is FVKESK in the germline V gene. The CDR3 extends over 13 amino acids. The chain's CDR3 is CASSPHSNTEAFF. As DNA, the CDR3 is TGTGCCAGCAGCCCGCACAGTAACACTGAAGCTTTCTTT.

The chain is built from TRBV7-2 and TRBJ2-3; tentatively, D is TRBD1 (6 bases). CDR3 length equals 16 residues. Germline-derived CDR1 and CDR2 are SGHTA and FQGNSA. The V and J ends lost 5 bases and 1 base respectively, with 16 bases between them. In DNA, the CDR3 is TGTGCCAGCAGCCAGGGATTGACAGGAGGCACAGATACGCAGTATTTT. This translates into CASSQGLTGGTDTQYF.

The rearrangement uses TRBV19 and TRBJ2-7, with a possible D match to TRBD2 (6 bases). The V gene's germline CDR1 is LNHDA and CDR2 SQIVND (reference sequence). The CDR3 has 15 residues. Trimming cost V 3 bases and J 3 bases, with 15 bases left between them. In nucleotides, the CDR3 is TGTGCCAGTAGTATTGGAAGGCCGGAGGGCTACGAGCAGTACTTC. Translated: CASSIGRPEGYEQYF.

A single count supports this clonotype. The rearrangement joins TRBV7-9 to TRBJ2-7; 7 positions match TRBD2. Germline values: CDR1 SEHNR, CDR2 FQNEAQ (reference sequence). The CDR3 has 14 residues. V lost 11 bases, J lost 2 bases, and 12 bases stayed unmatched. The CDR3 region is CAFTSGGSPYEQYF. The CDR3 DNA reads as TGTGCCTTTACAAGCGGCGGGAGCCCCTACGAGCAGTACTTC.

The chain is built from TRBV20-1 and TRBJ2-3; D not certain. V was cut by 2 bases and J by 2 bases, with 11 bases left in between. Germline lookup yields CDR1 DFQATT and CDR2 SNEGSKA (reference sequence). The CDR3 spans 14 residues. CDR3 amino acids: CSARRRRSTDTQYF. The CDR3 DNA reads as TGCAGTGCTAGACGGCGGAGATCCACAGATACGCAGTATTTT.

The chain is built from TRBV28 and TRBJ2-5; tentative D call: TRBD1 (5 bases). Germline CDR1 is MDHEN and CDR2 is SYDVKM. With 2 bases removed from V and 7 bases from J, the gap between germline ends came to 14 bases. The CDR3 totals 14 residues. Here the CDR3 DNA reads TGTGCCAGCAGTTTAAATCTCGCAAGGGGGACCCAGTACTTC. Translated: CASSLNLARGTQYF.

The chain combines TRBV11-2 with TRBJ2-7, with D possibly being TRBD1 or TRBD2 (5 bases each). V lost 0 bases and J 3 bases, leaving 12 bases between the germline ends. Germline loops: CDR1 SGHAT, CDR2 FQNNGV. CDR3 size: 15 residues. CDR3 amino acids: CASSLDGDGYYEQYF. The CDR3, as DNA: TGTGCCAGCAGCTTAGATGGGGACGGATACTACGAGCAGTACTTC.